This T cell receptor (beta chain) appears in the sequencing data of a study of post-analysis software for immune sequencing data. Prepared libraries of TCR beta cDNA carried unique molecular identifiers. TCRdb used MiXCR to reprocess the PCR reads, holding one entry per CDR3 protein. The sample yields roughly 580,000 distinct CDR3 sequences, roughly 45% seen once. Source material: blood. This receptor was identified in a girl aged 5-17 years with multiple sclerosis.

CDR3 nucleotides: TGTGCCAGCAACCATCAGGGTAGCACAGATACGCAGTATTTT. Encoded protein: CASNHQGSTDTQYF. This chain links TRBV7-2 with TRBJ2-3; TRBD1 is a possible D gene (5 bases). Germline V gives CDR1 SGHTA, CDR2 FQGNSA. V was shortened by 7 bases and J by 0 bases, with 11 bases between the two germline ends. There are 14 residues in the CDR3.